The 14 T cell receptor beta chains listed next were all sequenced from one sample in a study of blood T cell repertoires in COVID-19. Assay: immunoSEQ multiplex PCR; the TCRdb copy retains only in-frame clones and omits some. The sample consists of over 100,000 clones, about 78% of them appearing once. Sequences were obtained from peripheral blood. These receptors originate from a human donor in a cohort sampled during active or convalescent COVID-19.

The V gene is TRBV7-2, the J gene TRBJ2-5, with 9 bases fitting TRBD2. The CDR3 contains 15 residues. Germline-derived CDR1 and CDR2 are SGHTA and FQGNSA. Unmatched junction bases numbered 7, after V lost 3 bases and J lost 5 bases. For the CDR3, the DNA is TGTGCCAGCAGCTTTGCGGGGGGGCCTTGGGAGACCCAGTACTTC. Protein sequence: CASSFAGGPWETQYF.

This clone was recorded a few times. This CDR3 is CASSSLYRGSSIQETQYF. Written as DNA, the CDR3 is TGTGCCAGCAGCTCCTTGTACAGGGGGAGTTCGATTCAAGAGACCCAGTACTTC. The J gene is TRBJ2-5, the V gene TRBV7-2; TRBD1 aligns across 8 bases. The junction had 15 bases not matched to a gene; V was cut back by 4 bases and J by 2 bases. The CDR3 has 18 residues. Germline CDR1 is SGHTA and CDR2 is FQGNSA.

This clone was counted once. The chain joins TRBV7-2 to TRBJ1-4; D gene ambiguous. The CDR3 has 14 amino acids. Trimming cost V 5 bases and J 3 bases, with 10 bases left between them. Germline V lookup: CDR1 SGHTA, CDR2 FQGNSA. The CDR3 nucleotides read TGTGCCAGCAGCCGCAGGTCAGCTAATGAAAAACTGTTTTTT. This codes for CASSRRSANEKLFF. Looking up the rest from reference TRBV7-2 and TRBJ1-4 gives the full variable domain: GAGVSQSPSNKVTEKGKDVELRCDPISGHTALYWYRQSLGQGLEFLIYFQGNSAPDKSGLPSDRFSAERTGGSVSTLTIQRTQQEDSAVYLCASSRRSANEKLFFGSGTQLSVL.

The chain is built from TRBV4-2 and TRBJ2-3, with TRBD2 matching over 9 bases. The CDR3 is 15 amino acids. CDR1 is LGHNA, CDR2 YNFKEQ, per germline. V shed 2 bases, J shed 4 bases, and the junction held 4 bases outside the gene matches. The CDR3 DNA reads as TGTGCCAGCAGCCAACGGCTAGCGGGATCAGATACGCAGTATTTT. Translating it yields CASSQRLAGSDTQYF.

The chain links TRBV2 to TRBJ2-5; D gene unclear. CDR3 size: 11 residues. V was clipped by 6 bases and J by 4 bases, with 6 bases between them. Germline V gives CDR1 SNHLY, CDR2 FYNNEI. The CDR3 reads CASSELETQYF. The CDR3 DNA sequence: TGTGCCAGCAGCGAGTTAGAGACCCAGTACTTC.

V and J are TRBV11-1 and TRBJ2-7, with D tentatively TRBD1 (6 bases). V was trimmed by 1 base and J by 2 bases, leaving 15 bases between them. Germline V CDR1 and CDR2: SGHAT, FQDESV (reference sequence). The CDR3 is 16 amino acids. The CDR3 DNA is TGTGCCAGCAGCTTAGTTCGGACAGCAAGGACCTACGAGCAGTACTTC. As protein: CASSLVRTARTYEQYF.

As DNA, the CDR3 is TGTGCCAGTAGTATAGGTGTGGGGGGGCAAAGGGAGACCCAGTACTTC. Translation: CASSIGVGGQRETQYF. This rearrangement joins TRBV19 to TRBJ2-5; maybe TRBD2 (7 bases). Trimming shortened V by 1 base and J by 5 bases, and 17 bases separated the two germline ends. Germline loops: CDR1 LNHDA, CDR2 SQIVND (reference sequence). The CDR3 covers 16 residues.

The CDR3 DNA follows: TGTGCCAGCAGCCGAGGGGGTGGCGGACCCTACGAGCAGTACTTC. Translating gives CASSRGGGGPYEQYF. The chain has TRBV13 and TRBJ2-7; D possibly corresponds to TRBD1 (6 bases). This CDR3 is built from 15 residues. V was clipped by 5 bases and J by 2 bases, with 16 bases between them. Germline lookup yields CDR1 PRHDT and CDR2 FYEKMQ (reference sequence).

Only a few counts were recorded for this clone. This chain uses TRBV19 with TRBJ1-1, with D possibly TRBD1 on 6 matching bases. From germline, CDR1 is LNHDA and CDR2 SQIVND (reference sequence). The CDR3 is made up of 14 amino acids. Trimming took off 5 bases at V and 7 bases at J, with 17 bases between the two ends. The DNA for the CDR3 is TGTGCCAGTAGTCTTAGCAGGGGAACCGGTGAAGCTTTCTTT. This translates into CASSLSRGTGEAFF.

This clone was seen a single time. The chain links TRBV15 to TRBJ2-3; D may be TRBD1 (6 bases). The CDR3 consists of 14 residues. V lost 4 bases to trimming and J lost 1 base, with 9 bases between them. CDR1 is LNHNV and CDR2 is YYDKDF in the germline V gene (reference sequence). CDR3 DNA: TGTGCCACCAGCACCCGGACAGGCACAGATACGCAGTATTTT. Protein: CATSTRTGTDTQYF.

In this sample, this clone turned up once. This rearrangement joins TRBV25-1 to TRBJ2-1, with TRBD2 matching over 9 bases. CDR1 MGHDK and CDR2 SYGVNS come from the germline V gene. The CDR3 length is 18 residues. Trimming took 1 base from V and 0 from J; bases not matched to a gene: 7. The CDR3 DNA reads TGTGCCAGCAGTGAATTGGGGACTAGCTTCGGCTCCTACAATGAGCAGTTCTTC. This translates into CASSELGTSFGSYNEQFF.

The genes are TRBV7-9 and TRBJ2-6, with 8 nucleotides matching TRBD1. Germline V gene lookup returns CDR1 SEHNR and CDR2 FQNEAQ (reference sequence). The CDR3 has 16 amino acids. Unmatched junction bases numbered 5, after V lost 6 bases and J lost 1 base. The CDR3 is CASRQGAASGANVLTF. The CDR3 DNA is TGTGCCAGCAGGCAGGGGGCAGCGTCTGGGGCCAACGTCCTGACTTTC.

This clone was seen just once. The rearrangement uses TRBV3-1 (or the pseudogene TRBV3-2) and TRBJ1-2; no clear D. This CDR3 has 15 amino acids. CDR1 is LGHDT and CDR2 is YNNKEL in the germline V gene (reference sequence). V was cut by 1 base and J by 5 bases, with 14 bases left in between. DNA of the CDR3: TGTGCCAGCAGCCAAGTATCCCTGGGCCGGTATGGCTACACCTTC. Translation gives CASSQVSLGRYGYTF.

Details on this clone: At the DNA level, this CDR3 is encoded by other sequences in the same sample as well. V and J are TRBV2 and TRBJ2-6, with D perhaps matching TRBD1 (5 bases). The germline CDR1 and CDR2 sequences are SNHLY and FYNNEI. The CDR3 consists of 17 residues. V lost 1 base to trimming and J lost 4 bases, with 14 bases between them. The CDR3, as DNA: TGTGCCAGCAGTGAAGGGCCCGGCAGGGCGGGGGCCAACGTCCTGACTTTC. As protein: CASSEGPGRAGANVLTF.